This T cell receptor beta chain was obtained from a study of blood T cell repertoires in COVID-19. Overall study context: Italy, Spain and the United States were the sources of the convalescent and acute COVID-19 samples.

From germline, CDR1 is SNHLY and CDR2 FYNNEI. V lost 6 bases and J lost 2; bases outside the gene matches: 1. This CDR3 contains 14 residues. Authors' methods: Reference gene primer amplification gave estimated nucleated cell counts. Measured with immunoSEQ multiplex PCR; TCRdb has only the in-frame clones, and not every one. D and trimming were read from the DNA, whereas the V and J calls and clone size are those reported in that table. Of hundreds of thousands of clones listed, more than 75% are singletons. This receptor was taken from a woman aged 25 to 39 who had recovered from COVID-19. This sequence joins TRBV2 and TRBJ1-5; 10 nucleotides agree with TRBD1. Sample: PBMCs or T cells enriched from blood (not recorded which). The CDR3 loop is CASRGTGGNQPQHF. DNA for the CDR3: TGTGCCAGCAGGGGGACAGGGGGCAATCAGCCCCAGCATTTT.